Below are 2 T cell receptor beta chains sequenced from a single sample in a study of T-cell memory formation after mild COVID-19. MiXCR, applied by TCRdb to the 5' RACE reads, yields one record per CDR3 protein. The table records 450,000 to 650,000 distinct CDR3 sequences, over 15% of them present only once. Sequenced input: PBMCs or a T cell subset sorted from them (not recorded which). The receptor source for this set is an adult woman who had mild COVID-19 (a few samples of this study predate the infection). Cell type and time point are not known.

This clonotype appeared a few times. The chain couples TRBV3-1 to TRBJ1-1, with unresolved D. Per the germline V gene, CDR1 is LGHDT and CDR2 is YNNKEL (reference sequence). The ends were cut back, 4 bases at V and 4 bases at J, with 7 bases in the middle. The CDR3 contains 12 residues. CDR3: CASSRTVTEAFF. The CDR3 nucleotides read TGTGCCAGCAGCCGGACGGTCACTGAAGCTTTCTTT.

This clonotype has a handful of counts. The gene calls are TRBV20-1 and TRBJ1-1; D is undetermined. The germline CDR1 and CDR2 sequences are DFQATT and SNEGSKA (reference sequence). Trimming shortened V by 0 bases and J by 0 bases, and 8 bases separated the two germline ends. CDR3 size: 14 residues. CDR3 sequence (DNA): TGCAGTGCTAGAGATCCCACAATGAACACTGAAGCTTTCTTT. The encoded protein is CSARDPTMNTEAFF.